These 5 T cell receptor beta chains came from one sample sequenced in a study of blood T cell repertoires in COVID-19. This table comes from immunoSEQ multiplex PCR, and its TCRdb copy is limited to in-frame clones, with some not included. The profile shows around 100,000 clones, about 88% of them singletons. The sequencing input was peripheral blood. The receptors come from a man aged 35 to 55 with acute or convalescent COVID-19.

The gene calls are TRBV5-8 and TRBJ2-3; D possibly corresponds to TRBD2 (6 bases). Deletions cut 0 bases from V and 8 bases from J, with 7 bases between. Germline V gene lookup returns CDR1 SGHTS and CDR2 YDEGEE. The length of the CDR3 is 12 residues. The CDR3 loop reads CASSLGRGTQYF. CDR3 DNA: TGTGCCAGCAGCTTGGGGCGGGGTACGCAGTATTTT.

The chain couples TRBV6-1 to TRBJ1-1; a weak D match, TRBD1 (6 bases). V dropped 3 bases and J dropped 11 bases, with 16 bases sitting between them. The CDR3 loop spans 13 amino acids. Germline lookup yields CDR1 MNHNS and CDR2 SASEGT. The CDR3 bases are TGTGCCAGCAGTGAGGGGGCGACGGTGTGGGCTTTCTTT. It specifies CASSEGATVWAFF.

The chain couples TRBV7-6 to TRBJ2-5; possibly TRBD1 for D (5 bases). Germline assignment: CDR1 SGHVS and CDR2 FNYEAQ. V gave up 1 base and J gave up 4 bases, with 13 bases separating them. The CDR3 has 15 amino acids. The CDR3 reads CASSLVRTQGETQYF. DNA of the CDR3: TGTGCCAGCAGCTTAGTGCGGACGCAGGGAGAGACCCAGTACTTC.

V and J are TRBV5-1 and TRBJ2-5; D not resolved. The ends were cut back, 0 bases at V and 4 bases at J, with 10 bases in the middle. This CDR3 contains 14 residues. Germline V CDR1 and CDR2: SGHRS, YFSETQ. This CDR3 reads CASSLGYSSETQYF. The CDR3 DNA reads as TGCGCCAGCAGCTTGGGGTACAGTTCAGAGACCCAGTACTTC.

This sequence joins TRBV7-9 and TRBJ2-1, with 7 bases aligning to TRBD2. The germline gives CDR1 SEHNR, CDR2 FQNEAQ (reference sequence). The V segment lost 1 base and the J segment 7 bases; nucleotides outside the gene matches: 10. The length of the CDR3 is 16 residues. CDR3 protein: CASSLEYKGRGNEQFF. CDR3 DNA: TGTGCCAGCAGCTTAGAGTATAAGGGGCGGGGGAATGAGCAGTTCTTC.